This T cell receptor beta chain was identified in a study of blood T cell repertoires in COVID-19. For the study at large: The United States, Italy and Spain provided the acute and convalescent COVID-19 samples. Nucleic acid was either cDNA or gDNA, and it came from T cells, B-cell-depleted T cells, or PBMCs.

The CDR3 spans 13 residues. The V gene lost 5 bases and the J gene lost 14 bases, with 16 bases spanning the gap. In germline, CDR1 is SEHNR, CDR2 FQNEAQ (reference sequence). Sequenced by immunoSEQ multiplex PCR; TCRdb stores in-frame clones only, minus some. The data contain roughly 150,000 clones, approximately 88% of them singletons. Adults between roughly 18 and 95 years of age took part from about two dozen US areas. Cohorts were based on clinical histories the participants reported. This clone occurred a few times. Sample: PBMCs or T cells enriched from blood (not recorded which). This sequence joins TRBV7-9 and TRBJ1-6, with D uncertain. The TCR originated in a man aged 65 to 85 who had been exposed to COVID-19. CDR3 DNA sequence: TGTGCCAGCAGCATTAACACGCTCGGGACCCTCCACTTT. It specifies CASSINTLGTLHF.